This note documents a single T cell receptor beta chain sequence. These data are taken from a study of blood T cell repertoires in COVID-19. CDR1 is SNHLY, CDR2 FYNNEI, per germline. CDR3 length: 14 amino acids. V lost 3 bases and J 4 bases, leaving 12 bases between the germline ends. Using immunoSEQ multiplex PCR, the repertoire was profiled, and TCRdb retains in-frame clones only, with some absent. The table records about 200,000 clones, 85% to 90% of them present only once. The sequenced material came from peripheral blood. The sequence derives from a man older than 75 with acute or convalescent COVID-19. This chain joins TRBV2 and TRBJ1-1; D perhaps matches TRBD1 (6 bases). The DNA for the CDR3 is TGTGCCAGCAGTGACTGGGGGCGCGGCACTGAAGCTTTCTTT. It yields the protein CASSDWGRGTEAFF. Using reference TRBV2 and TRBJ1-1 for the parts outside the CDR3, the full variable domain is EPEVTQTPSHQVTQMGQEVILRCVPISNHLYFYWYRQILGQKVEFLVSFYNNEISEKSEIFDDQFSVERPDGSNFTLKIRSTKLEDSAMYFCASSDWGRGTEAFFGQGTRLTVV.